This TCR beta chain stems from a study of glioma-infiltrating T cells after dendritic cell vaccination. The protocol was immunoSEQ multiplex PCR, while the TCRdb copy is restricted to in-frame clones and leaves out a portion. The repertoire holds roughly 85,000 clones, with about 85% as singletons. Time point given: after dendritic cell vaccination, including at tumor progression/relapse. CDR1 SGHDT and CDR2 YYEEEE come from the germline V gene. J was trimmed by 4 bases and V by 6 bases; bases with no gene match: 2. The CDR3 covers 14 residues. The J gene is TRBJ2-3, the V gene TRBV5-6; 13 bases fit TRBD2. This clonotype was sampled from a human donor with glioblastoma. This specimen consisted of blood, obtained after dendritic cell vaccination. The CDR3 DNA sequence: TGTGCCAGCACCGGACTAGCGGGGGCAGATACGCAGTATTTT. It is translated as CASTGLAGADTQYF.